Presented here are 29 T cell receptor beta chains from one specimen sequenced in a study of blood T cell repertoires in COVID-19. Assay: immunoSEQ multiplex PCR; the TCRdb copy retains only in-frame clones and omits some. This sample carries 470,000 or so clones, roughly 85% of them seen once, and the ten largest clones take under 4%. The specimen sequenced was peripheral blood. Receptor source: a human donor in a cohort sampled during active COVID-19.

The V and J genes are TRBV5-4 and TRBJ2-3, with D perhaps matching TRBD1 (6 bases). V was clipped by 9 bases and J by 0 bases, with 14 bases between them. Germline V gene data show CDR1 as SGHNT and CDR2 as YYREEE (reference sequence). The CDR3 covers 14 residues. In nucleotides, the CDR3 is TGTGCCACCAAACAGGGAGCTAGCACAGATACGCAGTATTTT. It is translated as CATKQGASTDTQYF. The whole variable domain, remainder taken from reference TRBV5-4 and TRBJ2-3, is ETGVTQSPTHLIKTRGQQVTLRCSSQSGHNTVSWYQQALGQGPQFIFQYYREEENGRGNFPPRFSGLQFPNYSSELNVNALELDDSALYLCATKQGASTDTQYFGPGTRLTVL.

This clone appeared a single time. Written as DNA, the CDR3 is TGTGCCAGCAGTTACGGGGCCAATGAGCAGTTCTTC. It is translated as CASSYGANEQFF. V and J are TRBV6-6 and TRBJ2-1; the D gene is possibly TRBD1 (5 bases). V was pared by 2 bases and J by 6 bases, with 5 bases between. CDR3 length: 12 residues. Germline CDR1 is MNHNY and CDR2 is SVGAGI (reference sequence).

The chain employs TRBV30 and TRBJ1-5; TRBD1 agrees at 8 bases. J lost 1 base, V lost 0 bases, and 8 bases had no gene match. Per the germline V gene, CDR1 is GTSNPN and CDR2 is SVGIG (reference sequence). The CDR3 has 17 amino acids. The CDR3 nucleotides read TGTGCCTGGAGTGTACCCAGGGGGCTAATAAGCAATCAGCCCCAGCATTTT. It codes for CAWSVPRGLISNQPQHF.

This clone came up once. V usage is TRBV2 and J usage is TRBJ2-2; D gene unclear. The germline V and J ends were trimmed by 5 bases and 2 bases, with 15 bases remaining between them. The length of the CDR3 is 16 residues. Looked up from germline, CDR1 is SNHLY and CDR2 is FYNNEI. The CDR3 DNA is TGTGCCAGCAGTATTGAGGATCTGATTAACACCGGGGAGCTGTTTTTT. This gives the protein CASSIEDLINTGELFF.

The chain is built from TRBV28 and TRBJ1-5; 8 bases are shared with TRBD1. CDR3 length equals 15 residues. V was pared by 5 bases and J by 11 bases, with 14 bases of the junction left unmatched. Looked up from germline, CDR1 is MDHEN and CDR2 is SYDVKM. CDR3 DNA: TGTGCCAGCAGTCCCTCTATCTCTCAGGGGGCGTCCCAGCATTTT. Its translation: CASSPSISQGASQHF.

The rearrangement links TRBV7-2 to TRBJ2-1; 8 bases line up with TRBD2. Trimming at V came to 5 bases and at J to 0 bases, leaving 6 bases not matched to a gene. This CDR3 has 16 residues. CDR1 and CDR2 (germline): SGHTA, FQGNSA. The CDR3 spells CASSPKSGSSYNEQFF. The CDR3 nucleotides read TGTGCCAGCAGCCCCAAAAGCGGGAGCTCCTACAATGAGCAGTTCTTC. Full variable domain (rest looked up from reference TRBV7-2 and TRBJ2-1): GAGVSQSPSNKVTEKGKDVELRCDPISGHTALYWYRQSLGQGLEFLIYFQGNSAPDKSGLPSDRFSAERTGGSVSTLTIQRTQQEDSAVYLCASSPKSGSSYNEQFFGPGTRLTVL.

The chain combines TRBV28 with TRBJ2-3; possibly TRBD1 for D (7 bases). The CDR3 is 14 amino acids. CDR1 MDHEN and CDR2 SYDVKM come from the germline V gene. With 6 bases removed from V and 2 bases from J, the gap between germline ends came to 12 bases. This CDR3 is CASSPEGATDTQYF. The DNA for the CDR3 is TGTGCCAGCAGCCCGGAGGGGGCCACAGATACGCAGTATTTT.

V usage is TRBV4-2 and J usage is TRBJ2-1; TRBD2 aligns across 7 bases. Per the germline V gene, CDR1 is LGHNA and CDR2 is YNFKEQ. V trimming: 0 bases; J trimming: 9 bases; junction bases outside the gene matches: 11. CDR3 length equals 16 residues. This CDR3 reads CASSQDRGRGVGEQFF. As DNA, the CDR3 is TGTGCCAGCAGCCAAGATAGAGGGAGGGGAGTCGGTGAGCAGTTCTTC.

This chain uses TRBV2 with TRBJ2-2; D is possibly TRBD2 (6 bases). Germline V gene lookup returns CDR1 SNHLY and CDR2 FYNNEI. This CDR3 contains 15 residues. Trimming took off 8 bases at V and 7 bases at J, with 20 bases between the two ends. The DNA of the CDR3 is TGTGCCAGCTCTTTACTAGCAAAGGCGGGCGGGGAGCTGTTTTTT. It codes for CASSLLAKAGGELFF.

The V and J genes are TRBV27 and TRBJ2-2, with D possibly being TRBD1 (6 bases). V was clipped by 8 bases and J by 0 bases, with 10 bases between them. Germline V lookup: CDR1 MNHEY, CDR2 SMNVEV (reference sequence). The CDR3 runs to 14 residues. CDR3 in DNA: TGTGCCAGCCGATGGACAGCGAACACCGGGGAGCTGTTTTTT. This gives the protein CASRWTANTGELFF.

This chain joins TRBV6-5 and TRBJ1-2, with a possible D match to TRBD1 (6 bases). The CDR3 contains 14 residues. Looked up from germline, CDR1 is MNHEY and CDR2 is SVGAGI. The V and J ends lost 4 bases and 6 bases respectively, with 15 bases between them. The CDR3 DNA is TGTGCCAGCAGTTCACACAGGGTACTGGATGGCTACACCTTC. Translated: CASSSHRVLDGYTF.

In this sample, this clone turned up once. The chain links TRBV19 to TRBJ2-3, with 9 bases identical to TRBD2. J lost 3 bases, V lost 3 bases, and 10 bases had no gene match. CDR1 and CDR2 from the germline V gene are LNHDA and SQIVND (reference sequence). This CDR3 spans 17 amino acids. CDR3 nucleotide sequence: TGTGCCAGTAGTATCGATGTGCGGGAGGGAATAACAGATACGCAGTATTTT. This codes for CASSIDVREGITDTQYF.

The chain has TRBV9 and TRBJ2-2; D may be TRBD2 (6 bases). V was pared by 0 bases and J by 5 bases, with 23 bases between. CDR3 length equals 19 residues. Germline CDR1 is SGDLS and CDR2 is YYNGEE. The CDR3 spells CASSVVGTQPLLGTGELFF. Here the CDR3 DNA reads TGTGCCAGCAGCGTAGTAGGGACTCAACCCTTGCTAGGAACCGGGGAGCTGTTTTTT.

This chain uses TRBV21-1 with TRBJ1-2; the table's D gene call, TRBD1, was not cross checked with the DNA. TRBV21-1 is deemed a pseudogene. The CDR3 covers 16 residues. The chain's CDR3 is CASSKGGTGIGYGYTF. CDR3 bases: TGTGCCAGCAGCAAAGGAGGGACAGGGATAGGGTATGGCTACACCTTC.

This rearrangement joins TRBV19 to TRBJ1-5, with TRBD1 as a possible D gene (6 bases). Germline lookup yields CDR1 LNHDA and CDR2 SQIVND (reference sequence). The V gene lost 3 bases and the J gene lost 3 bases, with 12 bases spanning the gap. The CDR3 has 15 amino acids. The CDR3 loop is CASSMLAGVNQPQHF. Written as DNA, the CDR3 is TGTGCCAGTAGTATGTTGGCAGGGGTCAATCAGCCCCAGCATTTT.

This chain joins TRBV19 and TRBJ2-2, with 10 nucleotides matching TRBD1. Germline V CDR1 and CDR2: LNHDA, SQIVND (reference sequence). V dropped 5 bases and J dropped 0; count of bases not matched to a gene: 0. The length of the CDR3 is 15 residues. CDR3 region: CASSGTGANTGELFF. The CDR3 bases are TGTGCCAGTAGTGGGACAGGGGCGAACACCGGGGAGCTGTTTTTT.

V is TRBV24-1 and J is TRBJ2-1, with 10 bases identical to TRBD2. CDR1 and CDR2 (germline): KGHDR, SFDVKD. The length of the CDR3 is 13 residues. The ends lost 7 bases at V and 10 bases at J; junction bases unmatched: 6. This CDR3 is CATSPNSGREQFF. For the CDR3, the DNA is TGTGCCACCAGCCCGAATAGCGGGAGGGAGCAGTTCTTC.

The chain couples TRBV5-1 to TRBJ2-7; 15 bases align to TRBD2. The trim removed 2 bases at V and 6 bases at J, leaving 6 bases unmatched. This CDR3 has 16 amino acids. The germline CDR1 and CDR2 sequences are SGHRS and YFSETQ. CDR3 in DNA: TGCGCCAGCAGCTTCGCCGGGACTAGCGGGAGGTTCGAGCAGTACTTC. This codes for CASSFAGTSGRFEQYF.

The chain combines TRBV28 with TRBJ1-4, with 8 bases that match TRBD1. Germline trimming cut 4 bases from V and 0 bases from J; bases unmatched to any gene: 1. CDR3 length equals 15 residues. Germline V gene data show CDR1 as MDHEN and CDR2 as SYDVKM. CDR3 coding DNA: TGTGCCAGCAGTTACAGGGGGGCAACTAATGAAAAACTGTTTTTT. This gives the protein CASSYRGATNEKLFF.

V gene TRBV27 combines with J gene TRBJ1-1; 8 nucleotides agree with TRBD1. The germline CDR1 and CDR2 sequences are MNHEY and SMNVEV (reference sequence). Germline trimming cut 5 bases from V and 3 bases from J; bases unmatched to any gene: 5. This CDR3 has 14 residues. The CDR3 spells CASSPDRGDTEAFF. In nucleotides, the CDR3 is TGTGCCAGCAGTCCCGACAGGGGTGACACTGAAGCTTTCTTT.

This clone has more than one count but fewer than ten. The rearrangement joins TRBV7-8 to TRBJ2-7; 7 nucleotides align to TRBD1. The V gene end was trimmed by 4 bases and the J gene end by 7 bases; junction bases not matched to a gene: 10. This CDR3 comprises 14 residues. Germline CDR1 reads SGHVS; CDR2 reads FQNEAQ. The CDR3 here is CASSYRQGREEQYF. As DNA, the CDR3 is TGTGCCAGCAGCTATCGACAGGGTAGGGAGGAGCAGTACTTC.

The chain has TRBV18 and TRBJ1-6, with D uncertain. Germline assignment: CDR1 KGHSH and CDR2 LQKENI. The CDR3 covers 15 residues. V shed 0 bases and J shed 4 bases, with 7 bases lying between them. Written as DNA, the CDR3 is TGTGCCAGCTCACCACCGGCAGGTTATAATTCACCCCTCCACTTT. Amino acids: CASSPPAGYNSPLHF.

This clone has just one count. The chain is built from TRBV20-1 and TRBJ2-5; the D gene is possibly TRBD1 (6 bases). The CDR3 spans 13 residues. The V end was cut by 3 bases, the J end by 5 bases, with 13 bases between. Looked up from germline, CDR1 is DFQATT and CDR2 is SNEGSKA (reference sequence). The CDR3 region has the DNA TGCAGTGCTAGTGAAGGGGGTGTGGAGACCCAGTACTTC. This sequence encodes CSASEGGVETQYF.

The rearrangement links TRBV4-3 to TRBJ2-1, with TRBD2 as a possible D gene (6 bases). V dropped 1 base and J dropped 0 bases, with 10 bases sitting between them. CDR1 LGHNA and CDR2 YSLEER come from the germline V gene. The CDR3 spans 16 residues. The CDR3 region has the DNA TGCGCCAGCAGCCAAGTCCGCGGGATCTCCTACAATGAGCAGTTCTTC. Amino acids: CASSQVRGISYNEQFF.

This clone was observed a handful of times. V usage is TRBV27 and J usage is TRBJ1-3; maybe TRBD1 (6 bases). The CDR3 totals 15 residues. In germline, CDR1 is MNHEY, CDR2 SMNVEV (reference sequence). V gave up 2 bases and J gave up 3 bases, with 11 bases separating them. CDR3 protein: CASSLAGVVGNTIYF. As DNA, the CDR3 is TGTGCCAGCAGTTTAGCAGGGGTTGTTGGAAACACCATATATTTT.

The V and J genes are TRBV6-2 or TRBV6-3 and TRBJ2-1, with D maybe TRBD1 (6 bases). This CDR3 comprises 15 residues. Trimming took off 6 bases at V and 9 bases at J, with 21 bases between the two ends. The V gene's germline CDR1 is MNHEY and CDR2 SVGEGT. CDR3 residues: CASSTISGSQGEQFF. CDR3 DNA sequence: TGTGCCAGCAGCACCATTTCGGGATCACAGGGTGAGCAGTTCTTC.

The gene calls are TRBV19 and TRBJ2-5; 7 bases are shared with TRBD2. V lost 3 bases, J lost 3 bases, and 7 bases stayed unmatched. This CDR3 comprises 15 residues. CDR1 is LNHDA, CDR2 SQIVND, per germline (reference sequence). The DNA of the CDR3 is TGTGCCAGTAGTATTACTGGCGGGAGTAAAGAGACCCAGTACTTC. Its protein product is CASSITGGSKETQYF. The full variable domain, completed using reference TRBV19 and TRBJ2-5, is DGGITQSPKYLFRKEGQNVTLSCEQNLNHDAMYWYRQDPGQGLRLIYYSQIVNDFQKGDIAEGYSVSREKKESFPLTVTSAQKNPTAFYLCASSITGGSKETQYFGPGTRLLVL.

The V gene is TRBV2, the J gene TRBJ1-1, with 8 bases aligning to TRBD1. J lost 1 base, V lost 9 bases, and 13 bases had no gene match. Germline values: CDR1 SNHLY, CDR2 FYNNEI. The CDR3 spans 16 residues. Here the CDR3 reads CASRTPPTGGNTEAFF. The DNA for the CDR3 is TGTGCCAGTAGGACCCCTCCTACAGGGGGGAACACTGAAGCTTTCTTT.

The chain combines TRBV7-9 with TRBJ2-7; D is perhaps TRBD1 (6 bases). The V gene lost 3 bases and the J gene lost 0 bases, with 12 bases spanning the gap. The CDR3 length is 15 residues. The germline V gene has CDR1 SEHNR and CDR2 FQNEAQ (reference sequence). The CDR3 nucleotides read TGTGCCAGCAGCTTTGGCCAGGACAGCTCCTACGAGCAGTACTTC. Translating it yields CASSFGQDSSYEQYF.